This TCR beta chain came from a study of cytomegalovirus exposure and HLA in healthy donors. Samples came from healthy bone marrow donors. General study findings and limits: Accounts indicate the classifier identified cytomegalovirus status with strong specificity and sensitivity.

Only a few counts were recorded for this clone. Its antigen is not identified. PCR primers comprised 60 Vbeta and 13 Jbeta primers. TCRdb's table, derived via immunoSEQ multiplex PCR, lists solely in-frame clones and lacks some. The data contain approximately 110,000 clones, around 77% of them seen just once; the ten biggest clones take up 7.5% to 10%. The sequenced material came from PBMCs. This clonotype was sampled from a middle-aged woman in good health and CMV-seropositive.

The CDR3 DNA sequence: TGTGCCAGCAGCCGCGACACCAAAGAGACCCAGTACTTC. Residues: CASSRDTKETQYF. V and J are TRBV5-5 and TRBJ2-5; no firm D call. V shed 4 bases and J shed 3 bases, with 10 bases lying between them. This CDR3 is 13 amino acids long. Per germline, CDR1 SGHKS and CDR2 YYEKEE (reference sequence). The entire variable domain, with the rest obtained from reference TRBV5-5 and TRBJ2-5, is as follows: DAGVTQSPTHLIKTRGQQVTLRCSPISGHKSVSWYQQVLGQGPQFIFQYYEKEERGRGNFPDRFSARQFPNYSSELNVNALLLGDSALYLCASSRDTKETQYFGPGTRLLVL.